This T cell receptor (beta chain) appears in the sequencing data of a study of blood T cell repertoires in COVID-19. About the research overall: Whether acute or convalescent, the COVID-19 samples came from the United States, Italy and Spain. Nucleic acid was either cDNA or gDNA, and it came from T cells, B-cell-depleted T cells, or PBMCs.

Original data processing: Scientists estimated how many nucleated cells there were by amplifying reference gene primers. Clones were sequenced by immunoSEQ multiplex PCR, and TCRdb holds only the in-frame ones, with some missing. That table is the source of V, J and clone size, and D and trimming were worked out from the DNA. The sample gives approximately 140,000 clones, about 90% of which show up once; over 3.5% is in the top ten. The CDR3 contains 16 residues. Per the germline V gene, CDR1 is SGHNT and CDR2 is YENEEA. Trimming took off 1 base at V and 0 bases at J, with 12 bases between the two ends.

The chain recombines TRBV11-3 with TRBJ1-2; D might be TRBD1 (5 bases). This sequence was found in a woman aged 55-69 years with active or convalescent COVID-19. Sequenced: peripheral blood. CDR3 bases: TGTGCCAGCAGCTTAGTTCCGGGGGAAACTAACTATGGCTACACCTTC. It translates to CASSLVPGETNYGYTF.